These 15 T cell receptor beta chains came from one sample sequenced in a study of cytomegalovirus exposure and HLA in healthy donors. 60 Vbeta and 13 Jbeta primers were used in PCR. The table came from immunoSEQ multiplex PCR; TCRdb's copy has only in-frame clones and leaves some out. The sample records approximately 40,000 clones, around 82% being singletons. Sample: PBMCs. The receptor set was obtained from a woman aged 18-29 years in good health and CMV-seropositive.

The chain is built from TRBV5-1 and TRBJ2-3; 7 bases map to TRBD2. V lost 4 bases and J lost 7; bases outside the gene matches: 15. The CDR3 loop spans 16 amino acids. The germline V gene has CDR1 SGHRS and CDR2 YFSETQ. The CDR3 reads CASSPSGLRELNTQYF. In nucleotides, the CDR3 is TGCGCCAGCAGCCCCTCGGGTTTGCGGGAGCTAAATACGCAGTATTTT.

The V gene is TRBV18, the J gene TRBJ1-2; no clear D gene. Germline CDR1 KGHSH, CDR2 LQKENI. CDR3 size: 19 residues. The germline V and J ends were trimmed by 3 bases and 2 bases, with 25 bases remaining between them. CDR3 DNA sequence: TGTGCCAGCTCACCGCTACACGGGATAGAAGGGTCGTCAAACTATGGCTACACCTTC. Its translation: CASSPLHGIEGSSNYGYTF.

The gene calls are TRBV5-5 and TRBJ2-5, with 9 bases lining up with TRBD1. The CDR3 length is 16 residues. After removal of 1 base from V and 4 bases from J, the junction contained 8 bases not matched to a gene. In germline, CDR1 is SGHKS, CDR2 YYEKEE (reference sequence). CDR3 sequence: CASSLQGTGRGETQYF. CDR3 bases: TGTGCCAGCAGCTTGCAGGGGACAGGGAGAGGAGAGACCCAGTACTTC. Looking up the rest from reference TRBV5-5 and TRBJ2-5 gives the full variable domain: DAGVTQSPTHLIKTRGQQVTLRCSPISGHKSVSWYQQVLGQGPQFIFQYYEKEERGRGNFPDRFSARQFPNYSSELNVNALLLGDSALYLCASSLQGTGRGETQYFGPGTRLLVL.

The J gene is TRBJ2-7, the V gene TRBV7-2; TRBD2 agrees at 7 bases. CDR1 is SGHTA and CDR2 is FQGNSA in the germline V gene. The CDR3 runs 16 residues. J lost 2 bases, V lost 4 bases, and 11 bases had no gene match. The CDR3 DNA follows: TGTGCCAGCAGCTGGGCTGCGAGCGGGACCCCCTACGAGCAGTACTTC. It codes for CASSWAASGTPYEQYF.

This chain uses TRBV4-3 with TRBJ2-1; weak D call: TRBD2 (6 bases). CDR3 length: 15 amino acids. CDR1 LGHNA and CDR2 YSLEER come from the germline V gene. V lost 1 base and J 3 bases, leaving 10 bases between the germline ends. CDR3 bases: TGCGCCAGCAGCCAAGGGCTAGCGTTCTACAATGAGCAGTTCTTC. Amino acids: CASSQGLAFYNEQFF.

The gene calls are TRBV19 and TRBJ2-3; TRBD2 agrees at 10 bases. The junction had 8 bases not matched to a gene; V was cut back by 5 bases and J by 3 bases. The germline V gene encodes CDR1 LNHDA and CDR2 SQIVND (reference sequence). The CDR3 runs 16 residues. The CDR3 loop reads CASSHRTSGATDTQYF. The DNA for the CDR3 is TGTGCCAGTAGTCATCGGACTAGCGGAGCGACAGATACGCAGTATTTT.

The V and J genes are TRBV30 and TRBJ1-6; D is unclear. Germline values: CDR1 GTSNPN, CDR2 SVGIG (reference sequence). The CDR3 runs 12 residues. Trimming shortened V by 3 bases and J by 7 bases, and 7 bases separated the two germline ends. The CDR3 DNA sequence: TGTGCCTGGAGAGGAGTGAATTCACCCCTCCACTTT. Translated, it gives CAWRGVNSPLHF.

This clone was seen more than once but under ten times. The chain couples TRBV11-3 to TRBJ2-1; D perhaps matches TRBD2 (6 bases). Between the trimmed V and J ends, which lost 5 bases and 7 bases, there was a span of 18 bases. CDR1 is SGHNT, CDR2 YENEEA, per germline. CDR3 length: 15 residues. In DNA form, the CDR3 reads TGTGCCAGCAGCCCCTCTAGGGGCCGGGGGAATGAGCAGTTCTTC. The encoded protein is CASSPSRGRGNEQFF.

Only a few counts were recorded for this clone. V gene TRBV4-3 combines with J gene TRBJ2-1; 9 positions match TRBD2. This CDR3 spans 16 amino acids. Germline lookup yields CDR1 LGHNA and CDR2 YSLEER. Germline trimming cut 1 base from V and 3 bases from J; bases unmatched to any gene: 4. CDR3 nucleotide sequence: TGCGCCAGCAGCCAAGCGCTAGCGGGAATCTACAATGAGCAGTTCTTC. Its protein is CASSQALAGIYNEQFF.

V gene TRBV28 combines with J gene TRBJ2-5, with D maybe TRBD2 (6 bases). The V gene's germline CDR1 is MDHEN and CDR2 SYDVKM. The CDR3 totals 16 residues. Trimming stripped 7 bases from V and 5 bases from J, with 23 bases between. The CDR3 coding sequence is TGTGCCAGCATTACCTTACCGGGGGTCGGGTCGGAGACCCAGTACTTC. It encodes CASITLPGVGSETQYF.

The CDR3 spells CASSLYGEKLFF. Written as DNA, the CDR3 is TGTGCCAGCAGCTTATACGGGGAAAAACTGTTTTTT. The chain combines TRBV7-2 with TRBJ1-4; the D is unclear. Germline V gene lookup returns CDR1 SGHTA and CDR2 FQGNSA. The CDR3 length is 12 residues. The V and J ends lost 2 bases and 8 bases respectively, with 6 bases between them.

The rearrangement joins TRBV27 to TRBJ2-1, with a possible D match to TRBD2 (7 bases). The germline V gene encodes CDR1 MNHEY and CDR2 SMNVEV (reference sequence). The CDR3 extends over 16 amino acids. Trimming removed 6 bases at V and 4 bases at J, with 19 bases between. CDR3 nucleotides: TGTGCCAGCAGACCTGGACTAGGGGGACTTTACAATGAGCAGTTCTTC. It encodes CASRPGLGGLYNEQFF.

The gene calls are TRBV4-2 and TRBJ1-5; 7 bases match TRBD1. CDR1 is LGHNA and CDR2 is YNFKEQ in the germline V gene. The CDR3 is made up of 15 amino acids. V was pared by 0 bases and J by 4 bases, with 3 bases of the junction left unmatched. CDR3 sequence: CASSQDTGVNQPQHF. CDR3 in DNA: TGTGCCAGCAGCCAAGATACAGGGGTAAATCAGCCCCAGCATTTT.

The chain carries TRBV19 and TRBJ2-7, with 10 bases that match TRBD1. This CDR3 contains 15 residues. V gave up 4 bases and J gave up 0 bases; unmatched junction bases: 3. Looked up from germline, CDR1 is LNHDA and CDR2 is SQIVND (reference sequence). The CDR3 DNA is TGTGCCAGTAGTACTCGGGACAGGGGCTCCTACGAGCAGTACTTC. Translating gives CASSTRDRGSYEQYF.

This rearrangement joins TRBV27 to TRBJ2-2, with 9 bases identical to TRBD1. The germline CDR1 and CDR2 sequences are MNHEY and SMNVEV (reference sequence). The CDR3 is 17 residues long. V dropped 2 bases and J dropped 1; count of bases not matched to a gene: 5. The CDR3 DNA reads as TGTGCCAGCAGTTTACCGTACAGGGGGCGGAACACCGGGGAGCTGTTTTTT. Translation gives CASSLPYRGRNTGELFF.